This T cell receptor (beta chain) was sequenced for a study of cytomegalovirus exposure and HLA in healthy donors (TCRdb year 2017). Concerning the study at large: An earlier analysis of 587 of the donors reported roughly 300 Gb of sequence data and around 120 million unique TCR beta sequences obtained from some 170 million T cells. Besides the first cohort of roughly 640 subjects, a separate validation cohort made up of roughly 130 different subjects was used. Rather than using new phenotypic data, the later analysis identified candidate immune exposures from TCR beta sequences and from how often those sequences occurred across donors. Among a few hundred genotyped donors of the cohort, an average of about 240,000 unique TCR beta nucleotide sequences were sequenced per donor, roughly 18% of them non-productive. An early release that covered roughly 600 HLA-typed donors contained approximately 300 gigabases of sequencing data and tens of millions of unique TCR sequences. Typing coverage differed by locus: A, B, C, DRB1 and DQB1 were typed in roughly 620-630 donors, DQA1 in 500 to 550, DPA1 in around 610, and DPB1 in approximately 450. Genome-wide SNP genotypes for about three fifths of the 666 donors were used in a later genetic analysis, which treated that subset as a discovery cohort. Class I and class II HLA loci were covered by the typing at four-digit resolution. About 5 DR-DQ haplotypes were handled as single units for association and clustering, since linkage in the cohort was strong. Among the approximately 400 genotyped donors, around 81% belonged to the genetic ancestry cluster associated with self-reported Caucasian donors. The study was designed to test whether signatures of past pathogen exposure could be identified by cataloging public T cell receptors. To study patterns of TCR occurrence, a later analysis re-analyzed previously published TCR beta repertoires from more than 550 donors and added high-resolution HLA genotyping. To predict cytomegalovirus infection status, the study brought together high-throughput TCR immunosequencing, statistical association of individual TCRs with disease status, and machine learning. Every discovery cohort repertoire had been produced on one sequencing platform. Using immunosequencing, the study profiled T cell repertoires from approximately 700 subjects and related those repertoires to cytomegalovirus serostatus. An earlier analysis of some 500 of the donors used high-throughput TCR beta sequencing to judge whether each TCR beta V gene segment behaved as functional or pseudogenic. Alongside the repertoire data, information on donor age, sex, ethnicity and CMV serostatus was compiled.

Library generation was performed with the immunoSEQ multiplex PCR assay. A mixture of 60 forward primers for TCR Vbeta segments and 13 reverse primers for TCR Jbeta segments was used in the multiplex PCR. A multiplex PCR assay on genomic DNA amplified the CDR3 region of rearranged TCR beta genes. The amplified TCR beta libraries were sequenced on the Illumina HiSeq System as 87-base-pair reads. On the authors' methods: A later analysis tallied approximately 87 million unique TCR beta chains across the 700 or so repertoires, and some 10 million of those chains were shared by two or more donors. Raw reads were error-corrected and collapsed into unique sequences with a nearest-neighbor algorithm that merged closely related sequences to remove PCR and sequencing errors. Alignment of CDR3 sequences to IMGT reference sequences was used to assign V, D and J gene segments. For a sequence to be retained, a match of at least six nucleotides to both a V gene segment and a J gene segment was required. A rearrangement was called productive if the CDR3 had no stop codons and remained in frame with V and J, and every other rearrangement was called non-productive. CDR3 was defined according to IMGT convention as the region running from the second conserved V-encoded cysteine to the conserved J-encoded phenylalanine. The earlier analysis of about 590 of the donors excluded sequences that lacked an unambiguous match to a single V gene segment. An earlier analysis of 500 to 600 of the donors classified V segments as functional when productive rearrangements were above 56.7% and as segregating when the standard deviation between donors was above 5%. To diagnose cytomegalovirus status from the catalog of TCR beta chain sequences, a statistical classification framework was built. In a later analysis, V and J genes were assigned by comparing TCR nucleotide sequences against IMGT/GENE-DB human TR gene sequences. Using the TCRdist pipeline, a later analysis assigned CDR3 sequences along with most-parsimonious VDJ recombination scenarios. In a later analysis, every TCR beta chain was defined by the combination of its CDR3 amino acid sequence and its V-gene family, and reads without a unique V-gene family were dropped. In a later analysis, 500 to 700 highly shared, low-generation-probability nucleotide sequences were removed to address suspected cross-contamination and a sequencing artifact. In a later analysis, a clonal expansion index was calculated for each public chain from normalized within-repertoire ranks of inferred template counts. In a later analysis, generation probabilities were computed with a VDJ recombination model fitted to out-of-frame rearrangements, and the resulting probabilities were checked against IGoR. In a later analysis, hypergeometric tests were used to score TCR-TCR, TCR-HLA and TCR-CMV co-occurrence, with a repertoire-size bias correction applied to TCR pairs. In a later analysis, false discovery rates were estimated by permuting HLA or CMV assignments 20 times. In a later analysis, co-occurring TCRs were grouped using DBSCAN, with TCRdist sequence similarity added in when clustering inside HLA-allele-positive subsets. Co-occurrence clustering excluded repertoires with fewer than 30,000 or more than 120,000 public chains, plus five with anomalous nucleotide sharing. This immuneACCESS table, as held by TCRdb, lists in-frame sequences with V and J called but not all clones. Of the missing ones, under half trace to an unresolved V gene in checked studies; the others have no known cause. V, J and clone size were drawn from that table, and D and trimming were deduced from the DNA. For this sample the table gives some 190,000 clones, of which about four fifths were detected only once. The ten largest clonotypes hold roughly 3.1% of the sample.

The cohort was made up of 500 to 800 healthy bone marrow donors. Cohort members were all nominally healthy when sampled, although unrecorded immune exposures were likely present. The donor tested CMV seropositive, placing the donor among the 250 to 350 seropositive members of the cohort. Every donor gave a peripheral blood sample, and the peripheral blood mononuclear cells from that sample were used for TCR beta sequencing. The Qiagen DNeasy Blood Extraction Kit was used to extract genomic DNA from the blood cell samples. For this clone: What this receptor recognizes is not known. No clone much larger than this one lies a single base away; base qualities are absent.

Beyond this particular receptor, the publication reports: In vitro tests confirmed that three of the cytomegalovirus-associated TCR beta chains recognize cytomegalovirus antigens. Because counts were too low, around 18 rarely observed V segments, including chromosome 9 orphons, were left out of the earlier analysis of roughly 600 of the donors. A further reported finding was that TCR beta sequences accurately predicted the HLA-A and HLA-B alleles for most subjects in the first cohort. Specific HLA alleles were associated with 15,000 to 20,000 TCR beta sequences at a false discovery rate of 0.05 in a later analysis. It was suggested by the authors that the approach could potentially be generalized to other disease states and immunological phenotypes. A cluster of highly shared sequence variants was judged likely to be a technical artifact of the sequencing pipeline. The classifier was reported to diagnose cytomegalovirus status with high specificity and sensitivity in both the original cohort and the validation cohort. When HLA alleles, especially DR and DQ, strongly co-occurred, attributing TCR associations to individual alleles was difficult. Correlated functional status among segregating V segments might be attributable to linkage disequilibrium, but an unknown experimental factor could not be ruled out. The only immune exposure information available for the cohort was CMV serostatus. According to a later analysis, TCR association rates differed among HLA loci, with DRB1 alleles showing the most associated TCRs and HLA-C alleles showing the fewest. HLA typing was unavailable for some donors at each locus, so association tests used only the typed subset. Compared with equally common non-associated chains, HLA-associated TCR beta chains in a later analysis were more clonally expanded and had lower generation probabilities. In a later genetic analysis, fewer N-insertions in productive TCRs were reported among donors in an Asian-associated ancestry cluster than the roughly 710-donor mean. In a later analysis, most CMV-associated TCR beta chains were found to appear HLA-restricted, with HLA associations seemingly driven largely by CMV exposure. Several of the top co-occurrence clusters appeared to be linked to parvovirus B19, influenza, CMV and Epstein-Barr virus, according to a later analysis. This cohort had only TCR beta chains sequenced, and the lack of alpha or paired-chain data limited which features could be detected. In the study, approximately 160 TCR beta chains were listed as associated with cytomegalovirus. Across donors, most TCR sequences were observed very rarely, whereas some public TCRs were present in many individuals. An earlier analysis of approximately 570 of the donors showed that most TCR beta V segments appeared in productive rearrangements either about 90% or about 30% of the time, which broadly matched IMGT annotations. The 87-base-pair reads could not distinguish some IMGT-functional V segments, including TRBV6-2 and TRBV6-3, so those segments were excluded. Presence/absence analyses assumed roughly uniform sequencing depth across donors, an assumption that may not hold. A later genetic analysis associated a missense DCLRE1C variant with V-gene and J-gene trimming of TCR beta chains, and an independent cohort replicated the association.

For CDR1 and CDR2, the germline V gene lists SGDLS and YYNGEE. Deletion took 0 bases off V and 7 bases off J, with a span of 11 bases between the germline ends. The CDR3, cysteine through phenylalanine, is 14 amino acids long. This entry keeps only the CDR3 DNA: 42 bases, framed from base 1. The receptor's source is a man in his forties in good health and CMV-seropositive. The rearranged segments are TRBV9 and TRBJ2-1, with no confident D gene call. The specimen was PBMCs. This receptor has the CDR3 CASSVGVNSNEQFF. The nucleotide sequence is TGTGCCAGCAGCGTAGGCGTGAATTCAAATGAGCAGTTCTTC.